The present entry profiles one T cell receptor (beta chain) with its context. Its antigen is still unknown. Per-base qualities were not stored, and no clone one base away is much larger. The data belong to a study of blood T cell repertoires in COVID-19 (dated by TCRdb to 2018 to 2021). The study in broad terms: The collaborator samples originated in the United States, Italy and Spain and spanned the acute and convalescent phases of COVID-19. The prospective study material was composed of cDNA or gDNA derived from T cells, B-cell-depleted T cells, or PBMCs. Deeply sampled blood TCRbeta repertoires from subjects exposed to, actively infected with, or recovered from COVID-19 were included in the dataset. The repertoires were made available in a free public database intended to serve as a resource for research on the immune response to SARS-CoV-2. Samples were obtained from the ongoing ImmuneRACE study (first 160 participants) and from some 1,200 subjects provided by 6 global collaborators. Sample metadata almost always included a de-identified subject ID, COVID-19 status, age in years and sex. Where available, HLA class I and class II types were obtained from metadata supplied by the sample provider rather than from assay-based typing. Study-wide conclusions, independent of this receptor: How much clinical and demographic metadata was included differed by source and by participant, and the metadata was provided uncurated.

Trimming removed 0 bases from V and 4 bases from J; the gene matches leave 1 base unexplained. CDR1 and CDR2 are drawn from the germline V gene: MNHNS, SASEGT. From cysteine to phenylalanine, the CDR3 is 15 amino acids long. The kept DNA is CDR3 alone, 45 bases in frame from the first base. Each collaborating institution followed its own protocols to collect whole blood in K2EDTA tubes. For TCRbeta analysis, collaborator samples were shipped as frozen whole blood, as isolated PBMCs, or as DNA extracted from either sample type. The immunoSEQ Assay, a bias-controlled multiplex PCR, was used to amplify TCRbeta CDR3 regions from genomic DNA. The authors' analysis ran thus. The number of nucleated cells in each sample was estimated by amplification of reference gene primers within the assay. Sequence reads were collapsed and filtered to measure the absolute abundance of every unique TCRbeta CDR3 rearrangement. Productive Simpson clonality was computed per sample as the square root of Simpson's diversity index over productive rearrangements. Drawn from immuneACCESS, this table holds only the in-frame rearrangements with V and J called that TCRdb kept. Clones are partly lost; checked studies trace under half to an unresolved V gene and leave the rest unexplained. D and trimming were read from the DNA, whereas the V and J calls and clone size are those reported in that table. For this sample the table gives more than 150,000 clones, of which approximately 90% were detected only once. About 0.95% of the sample belongs to the ten largest clones.

The TCR was taken from a man aged 18-30 years with acute or convalescent COVID-19. Sequences were obtained from peripheral blood. The V gene is TRBV6-1 and the J gene is TRBJ2-5, with 11 central nucleotides matching TRBD2. The CDR3 protein sequence reads: CASSEATSGGETQYF. At the DNA level, the sequence is TGTGCCAGCAGTGAAGCTACTAGCGGGGGAGAGACCCAGTACTTC.